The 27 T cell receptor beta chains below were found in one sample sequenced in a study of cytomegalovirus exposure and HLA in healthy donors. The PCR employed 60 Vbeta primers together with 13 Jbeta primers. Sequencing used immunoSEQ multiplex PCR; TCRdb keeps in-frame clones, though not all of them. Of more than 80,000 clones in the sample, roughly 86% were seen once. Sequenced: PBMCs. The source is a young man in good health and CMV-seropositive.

The chain's CDR3 is CASSYDGQGLYGYTF. DNA of the CDR3: TGTGCCAGCAGTTATGACGGACAGGGACTCTATGGCTACACCTTC. The rearrangement uses TRBV7-8 and TRBJ1-2, with 8 bases aligning to TRBD1. The junction had 10 bases not matched to a gene; V was cut back by 6 bases and J by 4 bases. The CDR3 extends over 15 amino acids. CDR1 SGHVS and CDR2 FQNEAQ come from the germline V gene.

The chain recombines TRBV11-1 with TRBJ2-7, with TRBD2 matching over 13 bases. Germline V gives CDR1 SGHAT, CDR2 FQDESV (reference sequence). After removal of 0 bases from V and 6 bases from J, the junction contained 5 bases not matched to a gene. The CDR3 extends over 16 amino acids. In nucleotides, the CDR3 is TGTGCCAGCAGCTTAGCCATGTGGACTAGCGGGAGCGAGCAGTACTTC. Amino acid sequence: CASSLAMWTSGSEQYF. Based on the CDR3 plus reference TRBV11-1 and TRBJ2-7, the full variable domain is EAEVAQSPRYKITEKSQAVAFWCDPISGHATLYWYRQILGQGPELLVQFQDESVVDDSQLPKDRFSAERLKGVDSTLKIQPAELGDSAMYLCASSLAMWTSGSEQYFGPGTRLTVT.

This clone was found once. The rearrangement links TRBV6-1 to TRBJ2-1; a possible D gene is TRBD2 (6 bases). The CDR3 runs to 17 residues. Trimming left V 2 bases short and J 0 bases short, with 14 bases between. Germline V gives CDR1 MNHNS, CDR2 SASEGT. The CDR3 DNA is TGTGCCAGCAGTGAACGCTGGGGGAGGACCTCCTACAATGAGCAGTTCTTC. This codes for CASSERWGRTSYNEQFF.

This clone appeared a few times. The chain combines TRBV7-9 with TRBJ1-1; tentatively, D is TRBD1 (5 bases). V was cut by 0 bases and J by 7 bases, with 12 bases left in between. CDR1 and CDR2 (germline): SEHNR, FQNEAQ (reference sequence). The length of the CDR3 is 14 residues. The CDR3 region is CASSLAGGGSEAFF. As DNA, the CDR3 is TGTGCCAGCAGCTTAGCTGGGGGGGGGAGTGAAGCTTTCTTT.

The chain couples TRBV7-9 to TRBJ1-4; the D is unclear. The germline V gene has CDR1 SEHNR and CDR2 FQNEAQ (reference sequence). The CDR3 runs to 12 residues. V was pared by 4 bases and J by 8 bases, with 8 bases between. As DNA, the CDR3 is TGTGCCAGCAGCTCGAGAGGGGAAAAACTGTTTTTT. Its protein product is CASSSRGEKLFF.

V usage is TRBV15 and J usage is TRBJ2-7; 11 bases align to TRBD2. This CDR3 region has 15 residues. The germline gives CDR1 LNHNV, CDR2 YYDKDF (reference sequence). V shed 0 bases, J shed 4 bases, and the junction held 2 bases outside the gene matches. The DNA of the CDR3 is TGTGCCACCAGCAGAGATACTAGCGGGAGTTACGAGCAGTACTTC. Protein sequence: CATSRDTSGSYEQYF.

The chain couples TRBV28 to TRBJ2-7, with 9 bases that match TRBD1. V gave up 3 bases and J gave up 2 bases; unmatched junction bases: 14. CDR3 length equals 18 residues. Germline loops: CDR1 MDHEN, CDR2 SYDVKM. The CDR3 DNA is TGTGCCAGCAGTTTCGCGGACAGGGGCGCTACCCTGACCTACGAGCAGTACTTC. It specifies CASSFADRGATLTYEQYF.

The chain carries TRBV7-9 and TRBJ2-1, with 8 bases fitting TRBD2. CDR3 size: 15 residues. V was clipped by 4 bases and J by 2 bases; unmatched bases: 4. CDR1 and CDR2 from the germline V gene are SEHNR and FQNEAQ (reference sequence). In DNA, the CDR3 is TGTGCCAGCAGCTCCATTAGCGGGACCTACAATGAGCAGTTCTTC. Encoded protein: CASSSISGTYNEQFF.

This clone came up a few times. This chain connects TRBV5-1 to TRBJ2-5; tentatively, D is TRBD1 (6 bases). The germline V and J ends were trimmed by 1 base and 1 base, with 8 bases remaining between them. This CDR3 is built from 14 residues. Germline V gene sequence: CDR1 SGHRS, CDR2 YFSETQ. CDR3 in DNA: TGCGCCAGCAGCTTGAAGGGGGTCCAAGAGACCCAGTACTTC. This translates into CASSLKGVQETQYF.

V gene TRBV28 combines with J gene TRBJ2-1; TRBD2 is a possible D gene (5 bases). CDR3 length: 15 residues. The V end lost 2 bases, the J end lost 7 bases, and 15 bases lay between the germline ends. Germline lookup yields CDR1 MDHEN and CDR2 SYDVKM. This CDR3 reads CASSLLDSSANEQFF. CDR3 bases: TGTGCCAGCAGTTTACTGGACTCTTCCGCAAATGAGCAGTTCTTC.

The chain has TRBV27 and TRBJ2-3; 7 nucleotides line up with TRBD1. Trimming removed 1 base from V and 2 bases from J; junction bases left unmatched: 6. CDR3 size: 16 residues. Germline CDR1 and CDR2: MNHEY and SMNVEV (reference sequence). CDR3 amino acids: CASSLLLGQITDTQYF. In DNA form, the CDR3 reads TGTGCCAGCAGTTTATTGTTGGGACAGATCACAGATACGCAGTATTTT.

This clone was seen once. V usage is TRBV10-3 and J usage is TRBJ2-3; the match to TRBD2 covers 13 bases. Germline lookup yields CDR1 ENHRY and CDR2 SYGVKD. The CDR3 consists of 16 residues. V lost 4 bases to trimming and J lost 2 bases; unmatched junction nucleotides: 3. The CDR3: CAISAGLAGDTDTQYF. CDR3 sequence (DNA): TGTGCCATCAGTGCTGGACTAGCGGGGGACACAGATACGCAGTATTTT.

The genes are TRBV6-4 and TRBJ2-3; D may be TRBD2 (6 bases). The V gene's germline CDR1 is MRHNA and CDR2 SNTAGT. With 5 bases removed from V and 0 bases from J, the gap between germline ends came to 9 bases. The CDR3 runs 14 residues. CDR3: CASSPTRSTDTQYF. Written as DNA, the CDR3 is TGTGCCAGCAGTCCGACTAGAAGCACAGATACGCAGTATTTT.

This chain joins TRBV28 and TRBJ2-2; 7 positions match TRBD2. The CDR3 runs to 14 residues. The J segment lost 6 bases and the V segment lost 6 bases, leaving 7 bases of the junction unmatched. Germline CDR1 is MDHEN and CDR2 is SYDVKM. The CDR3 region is CASSYRLASGELFF. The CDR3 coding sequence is TGTGCCAGCAGCTATAGACTAGCATCCGGGGAGCTGTTTTTT.

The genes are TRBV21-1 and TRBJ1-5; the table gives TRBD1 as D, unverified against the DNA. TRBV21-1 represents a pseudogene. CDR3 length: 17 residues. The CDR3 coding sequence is TGTGCCAGCAGCAACCTTGAGGACAGGGGGGAGGGACAGCCCCAGCATTTT. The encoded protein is CASSNLEDRGEGQPQHF.

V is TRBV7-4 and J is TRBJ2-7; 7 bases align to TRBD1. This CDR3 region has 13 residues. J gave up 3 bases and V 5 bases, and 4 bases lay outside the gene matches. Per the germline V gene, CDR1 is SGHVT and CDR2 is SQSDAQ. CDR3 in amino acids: CASSNRQGYEQYF. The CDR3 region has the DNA TGTGCCAGCAGCAACCGACAGGGCTACGAGCAGTACTTC.

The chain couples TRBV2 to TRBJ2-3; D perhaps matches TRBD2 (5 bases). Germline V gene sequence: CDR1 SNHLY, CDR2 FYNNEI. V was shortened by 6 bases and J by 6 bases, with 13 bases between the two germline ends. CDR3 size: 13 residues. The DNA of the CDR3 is TGTGCCAGCAGGGTTTCTATAGCGGATACGCAGTATTTT. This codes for CASRVSIADTQYF.

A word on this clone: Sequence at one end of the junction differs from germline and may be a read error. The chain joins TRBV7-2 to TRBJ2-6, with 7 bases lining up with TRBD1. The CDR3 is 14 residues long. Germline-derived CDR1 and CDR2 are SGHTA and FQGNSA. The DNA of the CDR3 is TGTGCCAGCAGTCCGGGACAGCGCTCAGGACTTCCCTTTTTC. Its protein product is CASSPGQRSGLPFF.

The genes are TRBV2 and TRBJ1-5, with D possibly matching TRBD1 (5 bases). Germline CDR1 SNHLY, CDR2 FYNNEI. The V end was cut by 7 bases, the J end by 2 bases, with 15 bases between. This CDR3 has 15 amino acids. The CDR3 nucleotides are TGTGCCAGCACCTGGGGGGATTCTGGCAATCAGCCCCAGCATTTT. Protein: CASTWGDSGNQPQHF.

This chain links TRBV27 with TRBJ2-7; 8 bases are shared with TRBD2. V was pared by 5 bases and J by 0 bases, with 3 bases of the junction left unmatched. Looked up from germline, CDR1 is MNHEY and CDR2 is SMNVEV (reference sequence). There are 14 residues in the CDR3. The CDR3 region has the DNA TGTGCCAGCAGTACCAGCGGGAGCTCCTACGAGCAGTACTTC. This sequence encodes CASSTSGSSYEQYF.

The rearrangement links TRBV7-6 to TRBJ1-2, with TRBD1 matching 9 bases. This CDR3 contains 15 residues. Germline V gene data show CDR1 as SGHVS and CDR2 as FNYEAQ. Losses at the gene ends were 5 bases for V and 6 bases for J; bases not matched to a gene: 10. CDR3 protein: CASSPTPDRGDGYTF. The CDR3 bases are TGTGCCAGCAGCCCAACCCCGGACAGGGGAGATGGCTACACCTTC.

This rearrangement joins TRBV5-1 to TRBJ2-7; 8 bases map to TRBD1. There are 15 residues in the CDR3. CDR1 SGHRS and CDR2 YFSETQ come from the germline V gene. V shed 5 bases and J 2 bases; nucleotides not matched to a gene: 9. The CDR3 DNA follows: TGCGCCAGCAGTTTCGGACAGGGTCCCACCTACGAGCAGTACTTC. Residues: CASSFGQGPTYEQYF.

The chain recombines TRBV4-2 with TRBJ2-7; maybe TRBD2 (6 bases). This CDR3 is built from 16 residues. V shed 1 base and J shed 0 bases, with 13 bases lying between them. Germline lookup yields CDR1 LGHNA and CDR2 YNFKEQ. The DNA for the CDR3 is TGTGCCAGCAGCCAAGGTCAGGGACTGGCCTCCTACGAGCAGTACTTC. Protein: CASSQGQGLASYEQYF.

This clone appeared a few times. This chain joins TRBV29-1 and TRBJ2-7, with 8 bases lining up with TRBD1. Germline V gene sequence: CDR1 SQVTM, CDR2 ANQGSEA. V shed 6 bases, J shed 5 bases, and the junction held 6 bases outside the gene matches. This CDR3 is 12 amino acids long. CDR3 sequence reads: CSVSGTGHEQYF. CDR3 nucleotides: TGCAGCGTGTCCGGGACAGGCCACGAGCAGTACTTC.

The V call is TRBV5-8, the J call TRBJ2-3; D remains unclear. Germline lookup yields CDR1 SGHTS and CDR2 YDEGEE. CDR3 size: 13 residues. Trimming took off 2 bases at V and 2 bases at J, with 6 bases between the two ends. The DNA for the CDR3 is TGTGCCAGCAGCTTAACAGACACAGATACGCAGTATTTT. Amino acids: CASSLTDTDTQYF.

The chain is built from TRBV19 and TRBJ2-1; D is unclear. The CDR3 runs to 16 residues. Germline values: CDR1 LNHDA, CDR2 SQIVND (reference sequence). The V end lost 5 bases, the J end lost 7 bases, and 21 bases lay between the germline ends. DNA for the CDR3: TGTGCCAGTAGTGAGTACGGCTTAGCAATTGGGAATGAGCAGTTCTTC. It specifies CASSEYGLAIGNEQFF.

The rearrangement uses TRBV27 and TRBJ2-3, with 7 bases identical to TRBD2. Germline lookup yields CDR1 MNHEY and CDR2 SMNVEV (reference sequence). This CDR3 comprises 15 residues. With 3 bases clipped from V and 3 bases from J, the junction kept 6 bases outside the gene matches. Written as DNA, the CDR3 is TGTGCCAGCAGTTTGTGGGGAGGGCCGACAGATACGCAGTATTTT. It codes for CASSLWGGPTDTQYF.